A single sample is the source of the 15 T cell receptor beta chains below, sequenced in a study of cytotoxic CD8 clonotypes in ibrutinib-treated CLL. Sequencing used immunoSEQ multiplex PCR; TCRdb keeps in-frame clones, though not all of them. This table holds 330,000 or so clones, under 70% found once. The starting material was PBMCs, obtained after 36 months of ibrutinib treatment. These receptors were obtained from a human donor with chronic lymphocytic leukemia.

In its sample, this clone was seen a few times. The chain joins TRBV6-5 to TRBJ2-1; 12 bases match TRBD2. V gave up 2 bases and J gave up 4 bases; unmatched junction bases: 3. The CDR3 has 16 residues. The germline V gene has CDR1 MNHEY and CDR2 SVGAGI. The CDR3: CASSYGLAGGYNEQFF. Here the CDR3 DNA reads TGTGCCAGCAGTTACGGGCTAGCGGGAGGGTACAATGAGCAGTTCTTC.

The J gene is TRBJ2-3, the V gene TRBV19; D gene unclear. This CDR3 has 13 amino acids. Trimming pared 2 bases from V and 2 bases from J, leaving 5 bases between. In germline, CDR1 is LNHDA, CDR2 SQIVND (reference sequence). CDR3 DNA: TGTGCCAGTAGTATAAGGAACACAGATACGCAGTATTTT. Protein: CASSIRNTDTQYF.

This clone was seen only a few times. The chain couples TRBV5-1 to TRBJ2-7, with TRBD1 matching over 7 bases. The ends lost 3 bases at V and 3 bases at J; junction bases unmatched: 6. The CDR3 runs 14 residues. Germline assignment: CDR1 SGHRS and CDR2 YFSETQ. This chain's CDR3 is CASSYETGSYEQYF. CDR3 coding DNA: TGCGCCAGCAGCTACGAGACAGGGAGCTACGAGCAGTACTTC.

V and J are TRBV7-8 and TRBJ1-1; TRBD1 is a possible D gene (6 bases). Between the trimmed V and J ends, which lost 6 bases and 5 bases, there was a span of 13 bases. Germline loops: CDR1 SGHVS, CDR2 FQNEAQ. CDR3 length equals 13 residues. CDR3 DNA sequence: TGTGCCAGCAGTTCTATACAGGGTACTGAAGCTTTCTTT. Translated: CASSSIQGTEAFF.

The table lists this clone with a count of one. The chain has TRBV15 and TRBJ2-1; possible D gene TRBD1, 6 bases. Germline V gene sequence: CDR1 LNHNV, CDR2 YYDKDF (reference sequence). The CDR3 covers 14 residues. Trimming left V 6 bases short and J 6 bases short, with 15 bases between. The CDR3 DNA sequence: TGTGCCACCAGTCAGGGGTTAGTGACCAATGAGCAGTTCTTC. Amino acid sequence: CATSQGLVTNEQFF.

The rearrangement uses TRBV5-6 and TRBJ2-1, with 8 bases matching TRBD2. The CDR3 loop spans 13 amino acids. J gave up 3 bases and V 4 bases, and 0 bases lay outside the gene matches. Per germline, CDR1 SGHDT and CDR2 YYEEEE. The CDR3 loop is CASSSGGYNEQFF. The CDR3 DNA follows: TGTGCCAGCAGCAGCGGGGGCTACAATGAGCAGTTCTTC.

This clone appeared a few times. The chain recombines TRBV7-9 with TRBJ1-2; no clear D gene. Germline CDR1 reads SEHNR; CDR2 reads FQNEAQ (reference sequence). The CDR3 contains 14 residues. Deletions cut 0 bases from V and 2 bases from J, with 7 bases between. This CDR3 is CASSLAGRNYGYTF. The DNA for the CDR3 is TGTGCCAGCAGCTTAGCAGGTCGGAACTATGGCTACACCTTC.

This clone was observed a single time. The genes are TRBV5-1 and TRBJ2-7, with D tentatively TRBD1 (6 bases). The CDR3 is 16 residues long. CDR1 is SGHRS, CDR2 YFSETQ, per germline. Trimming removed 0 bases from V and 0 bases from J, with 13 bases in between. CDR3 sequence (DNA): TGCGCCAGCAGCTTGGGCCCAGGACAGAACTCCTACGAGCAGTACTTC. Protein sequence: CASSLGPGQNSYEQYF.

The chain couples TRBV7-9 to TRBJ1-3; D is unclear. The J call may not be correct, given that the DNA end is closer to TRBJ2-2. CDR3 length equals 17 residues. CDR1 SEHNR and CDR2 FQNEAQ come from the germline V gene (reference sequence). CDR3 region: CASSSLRSLSDTGELFF. The CDR3 DNA is TGTGCCAGCAGCTCATTGCGGAGTTTATCGGACACCGGGGAGCTGTTTTTT.

The V gene is TRBV1, the J gene TRBJ1-2; TRBD1 is the table's D call and was not checked against the DNA. TRBV1 is deemed a pseudogene. CDR3 size: 14 residues. In DNA, the CDR3 is TGCACCAGCACCAACTCAGGGGGGAACTATGGCTACACCTTC. This gives the protein CTSTNSGGNYGYTF.

J is TRBJ2-7 and V is TRBV6-5; TRBD2 matches at 10 bases. Germline-derived CDR1 and CDR2 are MNHEY and SVGAGI. This CDR3 is built from 16 residues. Trimming took 2 bases from V and 2 from J; bases not matched to a gene: 6. CDR3 loop: CASSYSLAGDPYEQYF. CDR3 sequence (DNA): TGTGCCAGCAGTTACAGTCTAGCGGGAGACCCCTACGAGCAGTACTTC.

The chain couples TRBV2 to TRBJ2-7; TRBD1 might be the D (6 bases). CDR3 length: 17 residues. Per the germline V gene, CDR1 is SNHLY and CDR2 is FYNNEI. The V gene lost 2 bases and the J gene lost 0 bases, with 17 bases spanning the gap. The CDR3 nucleotides are TGTGCCAGCAGTGAACCCCTCACATACAGGGTCTCCTACGAGCAGTACTTC. This encodes CASSEPLTYRVSYEQYF. The whole variable domain, filled in from reference TRBV2 and TRBJ2-7, reads EPEVTQTPSHQVTQMGQEVILRCVPISNHLYFYWYRQILGQKVEFLVSFYNNEISEKSEIFDDQFSVERPDGSNFTLKIRSTKLEDSAMYFCASSEPLTYRVSYEQYFGPGTRLTVT.

V is TRBV29-1 and J is TRBJ2-7, with a weak D call TRBD1 (8 bases). The CDR3 runs 16 residues. From germline, CDR1 is SQVTM and CDR2 ANQGSEA. Trimming shortened V by 0 bases and J by 5 bases, and 20 bases separated the two germline ends. The CDR3, as DNA: TGCAGCGTTGAAGATAGGACACAGGGGGGGTTAGACGAGCAGTACTTC. Amino acids: CSVEDRTQGGLDEQYF.

The chain links TRBV4-2 to TRBJ2-1; 10 bases agree with TRBD2. Trimming at V came to 4 bases and at J to 2 bases, leaving 5 bases not matched to a gene. The CDR3 runs to 16 residues. Germline V gene sequence: CDR1 LGHNA, CDR2 YNFKEQ. This chain's CDR3 is CASSLSGGWTYNEQFF. The CDR3 DNA is TGTGCCAGCAGCCTTAGCGGGGGGTGGACCTACAATGAGCAGTTCTTC.

This clone showed up just a few times. This chain joins TRBV19 and TRBJ2-7; tentative D call: TRBD1 (5 bases). V was pared by 5 bases and J by 6 bases, with 11 bases between. Germline V gene lookup returns CDR1 LNHDA and CDR2 SQIVND (reference sequence). There are 12 residues in the CDR3. CDR3 DNA: TGTGCCAGTAGTGAGGACACTTCCGAGCAGTACTTC. The encoded protein is CASSEDTSEQYF.